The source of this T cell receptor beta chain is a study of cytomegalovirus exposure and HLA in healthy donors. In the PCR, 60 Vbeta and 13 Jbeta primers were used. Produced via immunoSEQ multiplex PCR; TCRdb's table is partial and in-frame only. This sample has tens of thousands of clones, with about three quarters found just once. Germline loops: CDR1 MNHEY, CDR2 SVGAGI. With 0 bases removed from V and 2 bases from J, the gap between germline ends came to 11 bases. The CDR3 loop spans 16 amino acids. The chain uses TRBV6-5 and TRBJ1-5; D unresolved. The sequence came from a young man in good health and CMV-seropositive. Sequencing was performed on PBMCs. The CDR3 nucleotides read TGTGCCAGCAGTTACTCTTGGGAGGGAGGCAATCAGCCCCAGCATTTT. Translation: CASSYSWEGGNQPQHF.